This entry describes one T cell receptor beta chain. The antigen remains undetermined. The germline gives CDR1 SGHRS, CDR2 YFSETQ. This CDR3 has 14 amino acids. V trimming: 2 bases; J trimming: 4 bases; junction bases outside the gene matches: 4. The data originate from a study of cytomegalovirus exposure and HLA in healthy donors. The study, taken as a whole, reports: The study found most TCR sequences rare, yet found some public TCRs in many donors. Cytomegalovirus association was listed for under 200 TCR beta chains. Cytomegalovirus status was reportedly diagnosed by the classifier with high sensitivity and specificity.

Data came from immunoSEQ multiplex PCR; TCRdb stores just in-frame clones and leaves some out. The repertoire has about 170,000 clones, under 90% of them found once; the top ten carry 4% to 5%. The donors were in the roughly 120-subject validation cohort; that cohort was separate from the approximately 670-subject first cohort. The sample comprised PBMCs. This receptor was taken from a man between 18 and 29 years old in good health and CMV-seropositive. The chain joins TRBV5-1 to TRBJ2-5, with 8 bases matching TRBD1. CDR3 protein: CASSFGRGLETQYF. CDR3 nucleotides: TGCGCCAGCAGCTTTGGCAGGGGGCTAGAGACCCAGTACTTC.